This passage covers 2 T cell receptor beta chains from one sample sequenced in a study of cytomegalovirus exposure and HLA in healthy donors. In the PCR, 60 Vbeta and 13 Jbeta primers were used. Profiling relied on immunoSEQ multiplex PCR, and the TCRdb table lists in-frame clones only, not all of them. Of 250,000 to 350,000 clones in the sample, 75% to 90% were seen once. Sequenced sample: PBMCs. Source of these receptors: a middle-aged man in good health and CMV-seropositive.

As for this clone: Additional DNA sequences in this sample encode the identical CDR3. CDR3: CASSYSRDSYEQYF. As DNA, the CDR3 is TGTGCCAGCAGTTACTCCCGAGACTCTTACGAGCAGTACTTC. The chain recombines TRBV6-5 with TRBJ2-7; D ambiguous. V was pared by 0 bases and J by 4 bases, with 10 bases between. Germline-derived CDR1 and CDR2 are MNHEY and SVGAGI. The CDR3 sequence is 14 residues long.

In nucleotides, the CDR3 is TGCGCCAGCAGCCAAGATACAGGAAACACTGAAGCTTTCTTT. Its translation: CASSQDTGNTEAFF. The V and J genes are TRBV4-3 and TRBJ1-1; tentative D call: TRBD1 (5 bases). The CDR3 covers 14 residues. Deletions cut 0 bases from V and 2 bases from J, with 7 bases between. The germline V gene encodes CDR1 LGHNA and CDR2 YSLEER.